This is a list of T cell receptor beta chains from one sample in a study of OX40 agonist ivuxolimab in advanced cancers. Libraries were prepared by immunoSEQ multiplex PCR; TCRdb keeps only in-frame clonotypes and omits some of them. The top ten clones hold roughly 13% of a sample with tens of thousands of clones, around 73% of them seen once. The sample here was CD4+ or CD8+ T cells sorted from blood, taken in a trial of the OX40 agonist ivuxolimab. The source of these receptors is an adult with an advanced solid tumor such as melanoma, head and neck, liver or kidney cancer. CDR3s include the opening cysteine and the closing phenylalanine or tryptophan. Each record gives: J gene, D gene, V gene, clone size, CDR3 protein, CDR3 DNA. A D gene is named only where the DNA matches it firmly. The size entry is marked missing in some rows and otherwise reads once, few, many or a size class.

>TRBJ2-7|.|TRBV12-2|once
CASSLAPGQNYEQYF
TGTGCCAGCAGCTTAGCACCAGGACAAAACTACGAGCAGTACTTC
>TRBJ1-5|TRBD1|TRBV6-1|.
CASSLTGDQPQHF
TGTGCCAGCAGTCTTACAGGGGATCAGCCCCAGCATTTT
>TRBJ1-5|.|TRBV19|.
CASTDSYSNQPQHF
TGTGCCAGTACTGACAGCTATAGCAATCAGCCCCAGCATTTT
>TRBJ2-3|TRBD2|TRBV9|.
CASSVGGAGDTQYF
TGTGCCAGCAGCGTCGGGGGGGCGGGTGATACGCAGTATTTT
>TRBJ2-1|.|TRBV19|.
CASSFGAGLYNEQFF
TGTGCCAGTAGTTTTGGTGCGGGTCTTTACAATGAGCAGTTCTTC
>TRBJ1-1|TRBD1|TRBV27|.
CASSFRAGGARDTEAFF
TGTGCCAGCAGTTTCAGGGCAGGGGGCGCGAGGGACACTGAAGCTTTCTTT
>TRBJ2-5|TRBD1|TRBV5-8|.
CASSPGQQETQYF
TGTGCCAGCAGCCCGGGACAGCAAGAGACCCAGTACTTC
>TRBJ1-2|.|TRBV9|.
CASSPPPARVDGYGYTF
TGTGCCAGCAGCCCTCCCCCTGCTAGGGTAGATGGCTATGGCTACACCTTC
>TRBJ2-5|.|TRBV4-1|.
CASSQDDRLGETQYF
TGCGCCAGCAGCCAAGACGACAGGTTGGGTGAGACCCAGTACTTC
>TRBJ1-4|.|TRBV5-1|.
CASSLGSRGSEKLFF
TGCGCCAGCAGCTTGGGATCGAGGGGGAGTGAAAAACTGTTTTTT
>TRBJ2-7|TRBD1|TRBV19|few
CASSPTGGVYEQYF
TGTGCCAGTAGTCCGACAGGGGGCGTCTACGAGCAGTACTTC
>TRBJ2-2|.|TRBV7-9|.
CASSRGLSSDGELFF
TGTGCCAGCAGTCGGGGACTCTCGTCGGACGGGGAGCTGTTTTTT
>TRBJ1-6|.|TRBV2|once
CASSLTLPPNSPLHF
TGTGCCAGCAGCCTGACACTCCCTCCGAATTCACCCCTCCACTTT
>TRBJ2-2|.|TRBV29-1|.
CSVDLNRNTGELFF
TGCAGCGTTGACCTGAATCGAAACACCGGGGAGCTGTTTTTT
>TRBJ2-7|TRBD1|TRBV19|few
CASSATGGIYEQYF
TGTGCCAGTAGTGCCACAGGGGGAATATACGAGCAGTACTTC
>TRBJ2-3|TRBD2|TRBV28|.
CASSFWGEGDHTDTQYF
TGTGCCAGCAGTTTCTGGGGGGAGGGAGATCACACAGATACGCAGTATTTT
>TRBJ2-3|TRBD2|TRBV7-8|.
CASSEGLAGGQVYTQYF
TGTGCCAGCAGTGAAGGACTAGCGGGAGGGCAAGTATATACGCAGTATTTT
>TRBJ2-5|.|TRBV21-1|once
CASLGLAGSETQYF
TGTGCCAGCTTGGGACTAGCGGGATCGGAGACCCAGTACTTC
>TRBJ2-7|.|TRBV6-1|.
CASRGVYEQYF
TGTGCCAGCAGGGGGGTCTACGAGCAGTACTTC
>TRBJ2-1|.|TRBV19|.
CASTVRGLNEQFF
TGTGCCAGTACCGTCCGGGGTCTCAATGAGCAGTTCTTC
>TRBJ2-4|.|TRBV28|.
CASSPPRGPGPGNQYF
TGTGCCAGCAGCCCACCTCGGGGCCCTGGCCCAGGCAATCAGTACTTC
>TRBJ2-2|TRBD2|TRBV4-2|once
CASSQGSGGFGGTGELFF
TGTGCCAGCAGCCAAGGTTCCGGGGGGTTCGGGGGCACCGGGGAGCTGTTTTTT
>TRBJ2-7|TRBD2|TRBV27|few
CASSLVSGSSYEQYF
TGTGCCAGCAGTTTAGTGAGCGGGAGCTCCTACGAGCAGTACTTC
>TRBJ2-7|TRBD1|TRBV9|once
CASTTTGGLDEQYF
TGTGCCAGCACCACCACAGGGGGCCTGGACGAGCAGTACTTC
>TRBJ2-7|TRBD1|TRBV27|.
CASRAPGTGRRLNIYEQYF
TGTGCCAGCAGGGCTCCCGGGACAGGGCGAAGGCTGAACATTTACGAGCAGTACTTC
>TRBJ1-1|TRBD1|TRBV5-1|.
CASRLTGGDTEAFF
TGCGCCAGCAGATTAACAGGGGGAGACACTGAAGCTTTCTTT
>TRBJ2-1|.|TRBV4-1|.
CASSPLSFGVSYNEQFF
TGCGCCAGCAGCCCTCTATCTTTCGGGGTCTCCTACAATGAGCAGTTCTTC
>TRBJ1-5|.|TRBV30|few
CAWSALGGRRQPQHF
TGTGCCTGGAGTGCGTTGGGGGGGCGTCGACAGCCCCAGCATTTT
>TRBJ1-1|.|TRBV9|.
CASSVAPENTEAFF
TGTGCCAGCAGCGTAGCCCCAGAGAACACTGAAGCTTTCTTT
>TRBJ2-7|TRBD1|TRBV19|once
CASSPPRTGNEQYF
TGTGCCAGTAGTCCCCCCCGGACAGGGAACGAGCAGTACTTC
>TRBJ2-1|TRBD2|TRBV7-6|few
CASSSLRGLGLNEQFF
TGTGCCAGCAGCTCCCTGAGAGGACTAGGTCTCAATGAGCAGTTCTTC
>TRBJ2-5|TRBD2|TRBV14|.
CASSPRERGRQTQYF
TGTGCCAGCAGCCCCCGGGAGCGGGGGAGGCAGACCCAGTACTTC
>TRBJ2-3|TRBD1|TRBV5-1|.
CASSLLGQSTDTQYF
TGCGCCAGCAGCTTGCTGGGACAGAGCACAGATACGCAGTATTTT
>TRBJ2-5|.|TRBV6-6|.
CASSDGTQYF
TGTGCCAGCAGTGATGGGACCCAGTACTTC
>TRBJ1-4|TRBD1|TRBV28|.
CASSRPTGNEKLFF
TGTGCCAGCAGTCGACCGACAGGGAATGAAAAACTGTTTTTT
>TRBJ1-3|.|TRBV7-9|.
CASSLASGVSGNTIYF
TGTGCCAGCAGCTTAGCTTCAGGGGTCTCTGGAAACACCATATATTTT